This T cell receptor beta chain was observed in a study of blood T cell repertoires in COVID-19. About the study: Acute and convalescent COVID-19 samples came from the United States, Italy and Spain.

The authors' processing: Reference gene primer amplification gave nucleated cell count estimates. The table came from immunoSEQ multiplex PCR; TCRdb's copy has only in-frame clones and leaves some out. The D gene and trimming were derived from the DNA, and the V and J assignments and clone size from that table. Of 200,000 to 250,000 clones listed, 87% are singletons. Membership in each cohort depended on participant-reported clinical history. Material: PBMCs or T cells enriched from blood (not recorded which). The origin of this receptor is a man between 25 and 39 years old who had recovered from COVID-19.

CDR3 amino acids: CASSWDWRNSPLHF. DNA for the CDR3: TGTGCCAGCAGTTGGGACTGGCGAAATTCACCCCTCCACTTT. This chain connects TRBV5-4 to TRBJ1-6, with D possibly matching TRBD1 (5 bases). Germline V gene data show CDR1 as SGHNT and CDR2 as YYREEE (reference sequence). This CDR3 spans 14 amino acids. V was shortened by 5 bases and J by 7 bases, with 13 bases between the two germline ends.